One TCR beta chain is described in this entry. The data were produced by immunoSEQ multiplex PCR, yet TCRdb's version contains in-frame clones alone and is incomplete. The sample includes tens of thousands of clones, roughly four fifths of them seen just once. CDR3 length: 13 amino acids. Germline CDR1 and CDR2: MDHEN and SYDVKM. Trimming took off 2 bases at V and 9 bases at J, with 13 bases between the two ends. The sample originates from a study of T cells in narcolepsy. Sequenced sample: CD45RA- memory CD4+ T cells from PBMCs. The chain couples TRBV28 to TRBJ1-1; a possible D gene is TRBD1 (6 bases). This sequence was found in a human donor with narcolepsy. As DNA, the CDR3 is TGTGCCAGCAGTTTAACCCTACAGGGAAAAGCTTTCTTT. Encoded protein: CASSLTLQGKAFF.